Included here is one T cell receptor beta chain sequence, with context. The antigen is undetermined. The data originate from a study of T cell repertoires in cytomegalovirus infection. Study-wide background: CMV epitopes, recently identified HLA-C-restricted and well-studied HLA-B-restricted, were used.

TCRdb itself ran the reads through MiXCR, one entry per CDR3 protein. The sample has 370,000 or so distinct CDR3 sequences; roughly 34% are singletons. V was pared by 1 base and J by 1 base, with 10 bases between. The CDR3 is made up of 15 amino acids. CDR1 and CDR2 (germline): LNHDA, SQIVND (reference sequence). Points from the study as a whole: There were carriers of CMV plus the relevant HLA, and cumulative public TCR beta family frequency identified them. HLA-C-restricted CMV-specific TCR beta clonotypes were dominant in the ex vivo response.

The V and J genes are TRBV19 and TRBJ1-1; D is uncertain. Sequencing was performed on cultured PBMCs, taken from culture after CMV antigen stimulation. This clonotype was sampled from a human donor in good health (CMV status not recorded). Some clones in this sample may be carry-over from other donors' samples. The CDR3 bases are TGTGCCAGTAGTATAGTCTCAGGTAAGAACACTGAAGCTTTCTTT. Translating gives CASSIVSGKNTEAFF.